Below, one TCR beta chain is given with its context. The entry originates in a study of blood T cell repertoires in COVID-19. Enrollees, about 18 to 95 years old, lived in 20 to 25 US areas. TCRdb's table, derived via immunoSEQ multiplex PCR, lists solely in-frame clones and lacks some. The sample includes 200,000 to 300,000 clones, around 88% of them seen just once. The source material was PBMCs or T cells enriched from blood (not recorded which). This TCR came from a woman aged 40 to 50 with acute COVID-19.

CDR3 in DNA: TGTGCCAGCAGTTTGAGAGGGGGGGAGGAGACCCAGTACTTC. Translation: CASSLRGGEETQYF. This chain joins TRBV27 and TRBJ2-5; possible D gene TRBD2, 7 bases. Per germline, CDR1 MNHEY and CDR2 SMNVEV (reference sequence). The CDR3 has 14 residues. Trimming left V 3 bases short and J 5 bases short, with 13 bases between.